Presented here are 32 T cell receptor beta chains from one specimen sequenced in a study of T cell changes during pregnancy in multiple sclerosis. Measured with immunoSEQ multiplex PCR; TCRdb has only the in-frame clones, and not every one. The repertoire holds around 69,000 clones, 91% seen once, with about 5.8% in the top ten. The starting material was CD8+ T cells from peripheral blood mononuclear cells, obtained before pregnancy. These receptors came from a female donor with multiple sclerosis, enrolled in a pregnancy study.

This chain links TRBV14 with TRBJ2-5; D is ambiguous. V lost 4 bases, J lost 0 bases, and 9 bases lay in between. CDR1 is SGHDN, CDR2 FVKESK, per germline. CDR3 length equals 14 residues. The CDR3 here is CASSPLRYQETQYF. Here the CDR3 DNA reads TGTGCCAGCAGCCCCCTACGGTACCAAGAGACCCAGTACTTC.

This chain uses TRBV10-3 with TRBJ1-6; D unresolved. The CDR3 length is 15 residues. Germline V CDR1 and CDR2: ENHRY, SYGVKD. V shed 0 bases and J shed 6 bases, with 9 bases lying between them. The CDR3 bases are TGTGCCATCAGTGAGTCTTCGAACATTAATTCACCCCTCCACTTT. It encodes CAISESSNINSPLHF.

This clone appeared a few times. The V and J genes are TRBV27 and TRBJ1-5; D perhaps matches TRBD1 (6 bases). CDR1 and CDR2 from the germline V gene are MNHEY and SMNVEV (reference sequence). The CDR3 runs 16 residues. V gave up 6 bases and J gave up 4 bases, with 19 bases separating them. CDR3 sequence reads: CASRPGARGSNQPQHF. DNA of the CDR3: TGTGCCAGCAGACCCGGCGCCAGGGGTTCGAATCAGCCCCAGCATTTT.

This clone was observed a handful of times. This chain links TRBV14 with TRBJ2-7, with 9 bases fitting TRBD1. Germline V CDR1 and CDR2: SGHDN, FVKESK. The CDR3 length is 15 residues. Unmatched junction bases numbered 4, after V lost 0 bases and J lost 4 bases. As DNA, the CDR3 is TGTGCCAGCAGCCAAGATTGGGGACAGGGATACGAGCAGTACTTC. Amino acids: CASSQDWGQGYEQYF.

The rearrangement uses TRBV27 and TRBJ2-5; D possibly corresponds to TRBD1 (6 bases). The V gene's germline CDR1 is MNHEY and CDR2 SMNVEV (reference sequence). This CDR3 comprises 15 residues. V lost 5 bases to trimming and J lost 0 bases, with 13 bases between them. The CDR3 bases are TGTGCCAGCAGTCTGGGGACAATGTACCAAGAGACCCAGTACTTC. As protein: CASSLGTMYQETQYF.

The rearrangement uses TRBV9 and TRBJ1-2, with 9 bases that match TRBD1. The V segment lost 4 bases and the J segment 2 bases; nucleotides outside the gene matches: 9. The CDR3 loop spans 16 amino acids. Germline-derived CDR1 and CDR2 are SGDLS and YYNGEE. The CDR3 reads CASSHRTGARNYGYTF. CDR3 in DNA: TGTGCCAGCAGCCACCGGACAGGGGCGAGGAACTATGGCTACACCTTC.

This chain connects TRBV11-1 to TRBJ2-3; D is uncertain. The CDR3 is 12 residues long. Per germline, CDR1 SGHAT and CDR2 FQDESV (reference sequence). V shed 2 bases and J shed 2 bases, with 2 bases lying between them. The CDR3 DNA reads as TGTGCCAGCAGCTTATACACAGATACGCAGTATTTT. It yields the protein CASSLYTDTQYF.

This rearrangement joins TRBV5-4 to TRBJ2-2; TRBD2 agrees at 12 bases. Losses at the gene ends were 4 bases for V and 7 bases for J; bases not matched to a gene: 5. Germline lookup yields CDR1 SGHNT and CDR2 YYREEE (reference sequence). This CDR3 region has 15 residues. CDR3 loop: CASSPSGGAGGELFF. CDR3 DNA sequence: TGTGCCAGCAGCCCTAGCGGGGGGGCCGGCGGGGAGCTGTTTTTT.

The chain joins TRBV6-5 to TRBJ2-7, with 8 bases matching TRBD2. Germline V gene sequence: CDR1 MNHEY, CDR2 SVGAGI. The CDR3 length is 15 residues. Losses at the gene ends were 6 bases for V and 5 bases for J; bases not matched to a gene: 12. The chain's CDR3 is CASRLTTGGVHEQYF. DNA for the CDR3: TGTGCCAGCAGACTAACGACGGGGGGGGTCCACGAGCAGTACTTC.

Here the CDR3 reads CASSRHLGEQFF. The DNA of the CDR3 is TGTGCCAGCAGTCGACACCTCGGTGAGCAGTTCTTC. The chain joins TRBV2 to TRBJ2-1; D not resolved. The CDR3 totals 12 residues. Germline V gives CDR1 SNHLY, CDR2 FYNNEI. Trimming took off 5 bases at V and 9 bases at J, with 11 bases between the two ends.

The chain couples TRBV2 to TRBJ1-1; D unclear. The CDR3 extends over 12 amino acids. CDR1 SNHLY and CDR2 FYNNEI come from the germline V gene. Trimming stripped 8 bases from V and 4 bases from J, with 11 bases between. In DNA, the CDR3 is TGTGCCAGCCTTTCGGGAGGCACTGAAGCTTTCTTT. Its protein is CASLSGGTEAFF.

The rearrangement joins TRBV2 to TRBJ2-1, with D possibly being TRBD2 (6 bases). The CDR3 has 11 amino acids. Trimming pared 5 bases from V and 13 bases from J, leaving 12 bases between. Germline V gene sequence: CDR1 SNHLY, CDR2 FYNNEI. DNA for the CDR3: TGTGCCAGCAGTAGCGGGCCACACCAGTTCTTC. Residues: CASSSGPHQFF.

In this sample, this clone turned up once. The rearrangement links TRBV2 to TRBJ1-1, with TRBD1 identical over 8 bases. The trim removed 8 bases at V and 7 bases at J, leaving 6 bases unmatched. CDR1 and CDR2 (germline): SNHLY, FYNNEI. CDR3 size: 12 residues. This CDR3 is CASSQGELEAFF. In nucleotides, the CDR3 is TGTGCCAGCTCACAGGGGGAACTTGAAGCTTTCTTT. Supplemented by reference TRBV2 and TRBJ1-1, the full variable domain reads EPEVTQTPSHQVTQMGQEVILRCVPISNHLYFYWYRQILGQKVEFLVSFYNNEISEKSEIFDDQFSVERPDGSNFTLKIRSTKLEDSAMYFCASSQGELEAFFGQGTRLTVV.

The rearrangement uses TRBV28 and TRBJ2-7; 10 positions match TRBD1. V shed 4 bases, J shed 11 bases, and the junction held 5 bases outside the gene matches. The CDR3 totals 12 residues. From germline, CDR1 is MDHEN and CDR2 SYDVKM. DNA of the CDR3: TGTGCCAGCAGTTACTCGACAGGGGGCGAGTACTTC. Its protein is CASSYSTGGEYF.

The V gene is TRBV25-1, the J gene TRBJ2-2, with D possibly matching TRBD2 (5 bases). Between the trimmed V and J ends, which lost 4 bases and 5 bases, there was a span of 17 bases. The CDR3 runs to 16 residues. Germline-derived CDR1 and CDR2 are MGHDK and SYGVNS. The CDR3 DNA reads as TGTGCCAGCAGTGGCAGGTCTAGCCATATTACCGGGGAGCTGTTTTTT. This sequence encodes CASSGRSSHITGELFF.

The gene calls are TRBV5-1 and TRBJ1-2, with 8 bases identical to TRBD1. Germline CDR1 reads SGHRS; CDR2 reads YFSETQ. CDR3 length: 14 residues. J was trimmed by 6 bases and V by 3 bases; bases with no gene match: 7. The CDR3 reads CASSWESGGDGYTF. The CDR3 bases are TGCGCCAGCAGCTGGGAGTCAGGGGGCGATGGCTACACCTTC.

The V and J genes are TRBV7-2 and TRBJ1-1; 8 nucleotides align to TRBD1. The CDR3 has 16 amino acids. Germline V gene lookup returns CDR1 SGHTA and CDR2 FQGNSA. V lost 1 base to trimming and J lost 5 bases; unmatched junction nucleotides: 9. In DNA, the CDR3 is TGTGCCAGCAGCTTAGACGGTCAGGGGGCGCGGACTGAAGCTTTCTTT. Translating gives CASSLDGQGARTEAFF.

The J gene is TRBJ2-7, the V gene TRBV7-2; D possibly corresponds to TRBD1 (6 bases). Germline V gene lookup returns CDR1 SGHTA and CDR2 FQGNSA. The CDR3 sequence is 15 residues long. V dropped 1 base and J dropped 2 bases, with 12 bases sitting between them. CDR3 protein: CASSLVGGLTYEQYF. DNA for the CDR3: TGTGCCAGCAGCTTAGTAGGGGGTCTGACCTACGAGCAGTACTTC.

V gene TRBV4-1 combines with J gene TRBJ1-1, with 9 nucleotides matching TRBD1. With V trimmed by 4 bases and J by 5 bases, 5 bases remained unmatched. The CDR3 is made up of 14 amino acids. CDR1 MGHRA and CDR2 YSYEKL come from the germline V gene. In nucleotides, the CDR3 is TGCGCCAGCAGCCCTGGACAGGGGAAAACTGAAGCTTTCTTT. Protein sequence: CASSPGQGKTEAFF.

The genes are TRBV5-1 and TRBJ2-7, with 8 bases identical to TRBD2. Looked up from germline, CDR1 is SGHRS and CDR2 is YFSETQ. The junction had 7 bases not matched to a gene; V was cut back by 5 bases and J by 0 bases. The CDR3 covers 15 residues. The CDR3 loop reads CASRNREGSSYEQYF. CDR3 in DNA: TGCGCCAGCAGGAATCGGGAGGGGAGCTCCTACGAGCAGTACTTC.

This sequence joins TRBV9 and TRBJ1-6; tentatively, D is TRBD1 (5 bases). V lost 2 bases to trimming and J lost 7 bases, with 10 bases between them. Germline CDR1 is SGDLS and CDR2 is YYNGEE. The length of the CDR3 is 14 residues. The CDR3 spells CASSVGGRNSPLHF. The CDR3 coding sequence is TGTGCCAGCAGCGTGGGGGGACGGAATTCACCCCTCCACTTT.

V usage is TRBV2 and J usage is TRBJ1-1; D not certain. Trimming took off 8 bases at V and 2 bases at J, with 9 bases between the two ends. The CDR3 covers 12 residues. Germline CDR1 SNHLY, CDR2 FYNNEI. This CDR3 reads CASEDPNTEAFF. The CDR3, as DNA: TGTGCCAGCGAGGATCCAAACACTGAAGCTTTCTTT.

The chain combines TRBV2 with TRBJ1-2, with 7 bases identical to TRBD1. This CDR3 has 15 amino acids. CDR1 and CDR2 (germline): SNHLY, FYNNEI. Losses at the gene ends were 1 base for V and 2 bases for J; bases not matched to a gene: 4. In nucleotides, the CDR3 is TGTGCCAGCAGTGAAGAGACAGGGATAAACTATGGCTACACCTTC. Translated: CASSEETGINYGYTF. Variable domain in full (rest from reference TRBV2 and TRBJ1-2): EPEVTQTPSHQVTQMGQEVILRCVPISNHLYFYWYRQILGQKVEFLVSFYNNEISEKSEIFDDQFSVERPDGSNFTLKIRSTKLEDSAMYFCASSEETGINYGYTFGSGTRLTVV.

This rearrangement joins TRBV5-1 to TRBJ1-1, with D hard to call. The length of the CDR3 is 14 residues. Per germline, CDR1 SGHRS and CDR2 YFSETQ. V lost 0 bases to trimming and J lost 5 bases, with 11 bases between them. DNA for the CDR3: TGCGCCAGCAGCTTGGAATTCGCGGGGACTGAAGCTTTCTTT. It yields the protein CASSLEFAGTEAFF. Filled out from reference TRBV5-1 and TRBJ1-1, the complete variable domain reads KAGVTQTPRYLIKTRGQQVTLSCSPISGHRSVSWYQQTPGQGLQFLFEYFSETQRNKGNFPGRFSGRQFSNSRSEMNVSTLELGDSALYLCASSLEFAGTEAFFGQGTRLTVV.

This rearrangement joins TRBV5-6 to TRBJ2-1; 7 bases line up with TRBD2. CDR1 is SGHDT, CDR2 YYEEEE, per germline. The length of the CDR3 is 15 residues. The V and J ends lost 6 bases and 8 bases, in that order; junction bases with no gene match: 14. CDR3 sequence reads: CASTGGDGGRDEQFF. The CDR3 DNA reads TGTGCCAGCACTGGGGGGGACGGGGGTAGAGATGAGCAGTTCTTC. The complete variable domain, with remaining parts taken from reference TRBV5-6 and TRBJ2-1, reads DAGVTQSPTHLIKTRGQQVTLRCSPKSGHDTVSWYQQALGQGPQFIFQYYEEEERQRGNFPDRFSGHQFPNYSSELNVNALLLGDSALYLCASTGGDGGRDEQFFGPGTRLTVL.

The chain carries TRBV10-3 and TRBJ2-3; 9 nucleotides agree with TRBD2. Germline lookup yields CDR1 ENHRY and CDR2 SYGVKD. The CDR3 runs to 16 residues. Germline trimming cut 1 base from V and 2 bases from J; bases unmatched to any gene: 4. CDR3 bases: TGTGCCATCAGTGAGTTGGTAGCGGGGGCCACAGATACGCAGTATTTT. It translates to CAISELVAGATDTQYF.

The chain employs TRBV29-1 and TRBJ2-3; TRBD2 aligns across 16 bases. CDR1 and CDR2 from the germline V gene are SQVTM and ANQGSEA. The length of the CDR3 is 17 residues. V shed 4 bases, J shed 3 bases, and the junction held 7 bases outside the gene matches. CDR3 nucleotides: TGCAGCGTTGCAGGGACTAGCGGGGGGGCCTCGACAGATACGCAGTATTTT. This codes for CSVAGTSGGASTDTQYF.

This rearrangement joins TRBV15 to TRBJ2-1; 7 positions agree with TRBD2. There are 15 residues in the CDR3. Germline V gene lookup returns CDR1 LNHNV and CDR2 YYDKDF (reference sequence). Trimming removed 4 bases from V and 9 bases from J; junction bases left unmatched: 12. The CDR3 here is CATSIDSGTDGEQFF. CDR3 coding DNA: TGTGCCACCAGCATTGACAGCGGGACTGACGGTGAGCAGTTCTTC.

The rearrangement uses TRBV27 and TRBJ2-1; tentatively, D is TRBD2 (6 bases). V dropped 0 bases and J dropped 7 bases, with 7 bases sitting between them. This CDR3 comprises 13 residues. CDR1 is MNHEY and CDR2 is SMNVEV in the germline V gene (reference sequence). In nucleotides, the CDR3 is TGTGCCAGCAGTTTATCGCGGGGAAATGAGCAGTTCTTC. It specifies CASSLSRGNEQFF.

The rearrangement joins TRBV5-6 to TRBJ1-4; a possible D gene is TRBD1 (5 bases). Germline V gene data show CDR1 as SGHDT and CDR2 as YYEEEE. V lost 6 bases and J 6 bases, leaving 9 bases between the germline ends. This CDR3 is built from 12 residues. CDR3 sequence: CASTLGDEKLFF. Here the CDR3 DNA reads TGTGCCAGCACTTTAGGGGATGAAAAACTGTTTTTT. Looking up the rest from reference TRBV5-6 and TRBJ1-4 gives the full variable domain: DAGVTQSPTHLIKTRGQQVTLRCSPKSGHDTVSWYQQALGQGPQFIFQYYEEEERQRGNFPDRFSGHQFPNYSSELNVNALLLGDSALYLCASTLGDEKLFFGSGTQLSVL.

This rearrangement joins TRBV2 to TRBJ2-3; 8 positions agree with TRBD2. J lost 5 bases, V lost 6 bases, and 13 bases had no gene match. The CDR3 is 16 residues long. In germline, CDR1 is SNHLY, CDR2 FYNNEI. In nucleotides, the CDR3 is TGTGCCAGCAGGGACCCGACTAGCGCCCTCCGAGATACGCAGTATTTT. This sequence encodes CASRDPTSALRDTQYF.

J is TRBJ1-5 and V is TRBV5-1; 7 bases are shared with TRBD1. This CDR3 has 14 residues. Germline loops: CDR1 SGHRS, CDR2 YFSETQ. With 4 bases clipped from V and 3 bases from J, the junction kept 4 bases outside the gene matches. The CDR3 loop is CASSLGTDNQPQHF. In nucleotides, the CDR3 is TGCGCCAGCAGCCTAGGGACAGACAATCAGCCCCAGCATTTT.